One sample yielded the 5 T cell receptor beta chains listed below, sequenced in a study of high-grade serous ovarian cancer treatment subgroups. Tumor samples were taken before definitive surgery or chemotherapy. Libraries were prepared by immunoSEQ multiplex PCR; TCRdb keeps only in-frame clonotypes and omits some of them. The table shows approximately 36,000 clones, with 75% to 85% occurring only once. The material sequenced was tumor tissue. These receptors were taken from a human donor with high-grade serous ovarian cancer.

CDR3 sequence: CATSRWGRAGSYNEQFF. Here the CDR3 DNA reads TGTGCCACCAGCAGATGGGGGAGGGCGGGATCATACAATGAGCAGTTCTTC. The chain employs TRBV15 and TRBJ2-1; TRBD2 matches 7 bases. CDR1 is LNHNV, CDR2 YYDKDF, per germline (reference sequence). The CDR3 has 17 residues. Germline trimming cut 2 bases from V and 4 bases from J; bases unmatched to any gene: 11.

In this sample, this clone turned up a few times. The chain recombines TRBV28 with TRBJ2-1; D is ambiguous. V lost 3 bases and J lost 15, with 12 bases in between. The CDR3 consists of 11 residues. Per the germline V gene, CDR1 is MDHEN and CDR2 is SYDVKM. CDR3 nucleotide sequence: TGTGCCAGCAGTTTTTCTATAAGCTGGTTCTTC. This sequence encodes CASSFSISWFF.

The V gene is TRBV6-1, the J gene TRBJ2-4, with no clear D. The CDR3 runs 11 residues. Germline assignment: CDR1 MNHNS and CDR2 SASEGT. V was trimmed by 6 bases and J by 10 bases, leaving 10 bases between them. The CDR3 region has the DNA TGTGCCAGCAGATTACAATTAATTCAGTACTTC. It specifies CASRLQLIQYF.

V gene TRBV30 combines with J gene TRBJ2-1; 7 bases map to TRBD2. Per germline, CDR1 GTSNPN and CDR2 SVGIG (reference sequence). Trimming took 3 bases from V and 7 from J; bases not matched to a gene: 6. The CDR3 length is 13 residues. The CDR3 DNA reads TGTGCCTGGAGCGGCGGGAGAGGGAATGAGCAGTTCTTC. This translates into CAWSGGRGNEQFF.

The V gene is TRBV20-1, the J gene TRBJ2-1, with D maybe TRBD2 (6 bases). CDR3 length: 11 amino acids. Germline V gene sequence: CDR1 DFQATT, CDR2 SNEGSKA (reference sequence). Between the trimmed V and J ends, which lost 6 bases and 12 bases, there was a span of 15 bases. As DNA, the CDR3 is TGCAGTGCCGCGGGATCCCCAGGGCAGTTCTTC. Translation gives CSAAGSPGQFF.